Below, 18 T cell receptor beta chains from the same sample are listed, as sequenced in a study of blood T cell repertoires in COVID-19. The repertoire was sequenced with immunoSEQ multiplex PCR; TCRdb's copy has only in-frame clones and lacks some. The profile shows 200,000 to 250,000 clones, 75% to 85% of them singletons. Source material: PBMCs or T cells enriched from blood (not recorded which). The receptors shown here come from a man aged 30 to 45 with acute COVID-19.

This clone occurred a few times. J is TRBJ2-3 and V is TRBV9; TRBD2 aligns across 10 bases. The V gene's germline CDR1 is SGDLS and CDR2 YYNGEE. The CDR3 length is 17 residues. V lost 4 bases and J lost 3; bases outside the gene matches: 11. This CDR3 is CASSPWSSGGGTDTQYF. For the CDR3, the DNA is TGTGCCAGCAGCCCCTGGTCAAGCGGGGGGGGAACAGATACGCAGTATTTT.

In this sample, this clone turned up a few times. This rearrangement joins TRBV6-5 to TRBJ1-2; the match to TRBD1 covers 7 bases. The CDR3 loop spans 14 amino acids. Looked up from germline, CDR1 is MNHEY and CDR2 is SVGAGI. Trimming cost V 6 bases and J 3 bases; bases outside gene matches: 7. CDR3 sequence reads: CASSLVQGHYGYTF. CDR3 nucleotide sequence: TGTGCCAGCAGCCTTGTACAGGGGCACTATGGCTACACCTTC.

This rearrangement joins TRBV7-8 to TRBJ2-2; 13 positions agree with TRBD2. CDR3 length: 16 residues. The V gene's germline CDR1 is SGHVS and CDR2 FQNEAQ. V dropped 5 bases and J dropped 6; count of bases not matched to a gene: 6. The chain's CDR3 is CASSRGLAGVAGELFF. Written as DNA, the CDR3 is TGTGCCAGCAGCCGAGGACTAGCGGGGGTGGCCGGGGAGCTGTTTTTT.

This clone was seen a single time. This chain links TRBV6-1 with TRBJ1-3; a weak D match, TRBD1 (5 bases). The germline V and J ends were trimmed by 3 bases and 0 bases, with 15 bases remaining between them. Per germline, CDR1 MNHNS and CDR2 SASEGT. This CDR3 is 17 amino acids long. The CDR3 is CASSEGEGRFSGNTIYF. The CDR3 coding sequence is TGTGCCAGCAGTGAGGGGGAGGGACGGTTCTCTGGAAACACCATATATTTT.

The chain uses TRBV18 and TRBJ1-1; D is unclear. V was trimmed by 0 bases and J by 8 bases, leaving 7 bases between them. The CDR3 is 12 amino acids. The germline V gene has CDR1 KGHSH and CDR2 LQKENI. The CDR3 reads CASSPPSREAFF. In DNA form, the CDR3 reads TGTGCCAGCTCACCACCTTCGCGGGAAGCTTTCTTT.

This chain connects TRBV6-5 to TRBJ1-6; D is ambiguous. The CDR3 runs to 14 residues. Germline V gene lookup returns CDR1 MNHEY and CDR2 SVGAGI. The V and J ends lost 7 bases and 10 bases respectively, with 17 bases between them. Here the CDR3 reads CASTITSGGSPLHF. The CDR3 DNA reads TGTGCCAGCACGATCACAAGCGGCGGCTCACCCCTCCACTTT.

The V call is TRBV7-9, the J call TRBJ2-7; TRBD2 matches at 9 bases. Germline values: CDR1 SEHNR, CDR2 FQNEAQ (reference sequence). V was clipped by 1 base and J by 8 bases; unmatched bases: 12. The CDR3 consists of 16 residues. CDR3 coding DNA: TGTGCCAGCAGCTTAGAGCTGAGCGGGGGGCCGTTCCAGCAGTACTTC. Amino acids: CASSLELSGGPFQQYF.

The chain joins TRBV29-1 to TRBJ2-5, with a weak D call TRBD2 (6 bases). This CDR3 comprises 14 residues. Germline lookup yields CDR1 SQVTM and CDR2 ANQGSEA. Trimming shortened V by 4 bases and J by 5 bases, and 17 bases separated the two germline ends. Here the CDR3 DNA reads TGCAGCGTTGCCGGGGGACCATATGGGGAGACCCAGTACTTC. It encodes CSVAGGPYGETQYF.

Here the CDR3 DNA reads TGTGCCAGCAGTGAACACCCGGGACAGGGGCACTATGGCTACACCTTC. Translation: CASSEHPGQGHYGYTF. V is TRBV25-1 and J is TRBJ1-2, with 10 bases matching TRBD1. The junction had 6 bases not matched to a gene; V was cut back by 2 bases and J by 3 bases. This CDR3 spans 16 amino acids. Germline CDR1 is MGHDK and CDR2 is SYGVNS.

This clone was picked up a small number of times. The V call is TRBV11-2, the J call TRBJ1-6; the D is unclear. The V gene lost 1 base and the J gene lost 14 bases, with 6 bases spanning the gap. The CDR3 extends over 11 amino acids. The germline V gene has CDR1 SGHAT and CDR2 FQNNGV. The CDR3 coding sequence is TGTGCCAGCAGCTTAGGTCCAACCCTCCACTTT. It codes for CASSLGPTLHF. The full variable domain, completed using reference TRBV11-2 and TRBJ1-6, is EAGVAQSPRYKIIEKRQSVAFWCNPISGHATLYWYQQILGQGPKLLIQFQNNGVVDDSQLPKDRFSAERLKGVDSTLKIQPAKLEDSAVYLCASSLGPTLHFGNGTRLTVT.

The rearrangement links TRBV27 to TRBJ1-5; D is unclear. Germline-derived CDR1 and CDR2 are MNHEY and SMNVEV (reference sequence). CDR3 length: 14 amino acids. Trimming took off 5 bases at V and 1 base at J, with 9 bases between the two ends. In nucleotides, the CDR3 is TGTGCCAGCAGTCCGCGAGTGAGCAATCAGCCCCAGCATTTT. Encoded protein: CASSPRVSNQPQHF.

About this clone: At the DNA level, this CDR3 is encoded by other sequences in the same sample as well. V gene TRBV9 combines with J gene TRBJ1-5; 9 nucleotides match TRBD1. J gave up 6 bases and V 3 bases, and 4 bases lay outside the gene matches. The CDR3 contains 14 residues. Germline V gene data show CDR1 as SGDLS and CDR2 as YYNGEE. CDR3 nucleotide sequence: TGTGCCAGCAGCGAGGGACAGGGACTTCAGCCCCAGCATTTT. Translating it yields CASSEGQGLQPQHF.

V gene TRBV19 combines with J gene TRBJ1-2, with D possibly TRBD1 on 5 matching bases. This CDR3 has 11 residues. Germline CDR1 is LNHDA and CDR2 is SQIVND (reference sequence). CDR3 sequence reads: CAAQGNYGYTF. The CDR3 DNA sequence: TGTGCGGCGCAGGGAAACTATGGCTACACCTTC.

The J gene is TRBJ2-1, the V gene TRBV19; TRBD2 matches 13 bases. Per germline, CDR1 LNHDA and CDR2 SQIVND (reference sequence). CDR3 size: 15 residues. The V gene end was trimmed by 5 bases and the J gene end by 9 bases; junction bases not matched to a gene: 7. The CDR3 coding sequence is TGTGCCAGTAGTTTGGAGGGACTAGCGGGGTCTGAGCAGTTCTTC. Translation gives CASSLEGLAGSEQFF. Full variable domain (remainder filled in from reference TRBV19 and TRBJ2-1): DGGITQSPKYLFRKEGQNVTLSCEQNLNHDAMYWYRQDPGQGLRLIYYSQIVNDFQKGDIAEGYSVSREKKESFPLTVTSAQKNPTAFYLCASSLEGLAGSEQFFGPGTRLTVL.

V is TRBV27 and J is TRBJ2-2; 14 bases agree with TRBD2. Looked up from germline, CDR1 is MNHEY and CDR2 is SMNVEV (reference sequence). The CDR3 is made up of 18 amino acids. The junction had 19 bases not matched to a gene; V was cut back by 4 bases and J by 15 bases. Here the CDR3 reads CASSSYPGLAGGVRGLFF. CDR3 bases: TGTGCCAGCAGTTCCTACCCCGGACTAGCGGGGGGTGTCCGGGGCTTGTTTTTT.

This clone came up once. The chain links TRBV24-1 to TRBJ2-5; 9 bases are a match to TRBD1. This CDR3 comprises 15 residues. The germline V gene has CDR1 KGHDR and CDR2 SFDVKD. V dropped 6 bases and J dropped 1; count of bases not matched to a gene: 5. DNA of the CDR3: TGTGCCACCAGTCAGGGACAGGGATTCCAAGAGACCCAGTACTTC. As protein: CATSQGQGFQETQYF.

This clone was counted a single time. This chain connects TRBV7-6 to TRBJ2-5, with TRBD2 matching over 11 bases. The CDR3 is 19 residues long. The germline gives CDR1 SGHVS, CDR2 FNYEAQ. The junction had 18 bases not matched to a gene; V was cut back by 0 bases and J by 9 bases. CDR3 nucleotide sequence: TGTGCCAGCAGCTTAGCGGTTGGCCTAGCGGGGGGAAGCATCGTGCCCCAGTACTTC. Translation gives CASSLAVGLAGGSIVPQYF. Together with reference TRBV7-6 and TRBJ2-5, the CDR3 gives the full variable domain: GAGVSQSPRYKVTKRGQDVALRCDPISGHVSLYWYRQALGQGPEFLTYFNYEAQQDKSGLPNDRFSAERPEGSISTLTIQRTEQRDSAMYRCASSLAVGLAGGSIVPQYFGPGTRLLVL.

The chain links TRBV2 to TRBJ1-6, with no clear D. The V gene lost 4 bases and the J gene lost 4 bases, with 14 bases spanning the gap. The CDR3 loop spans 16 amino acids. The germline V gene has CDR1 SNHLY and CDR2 FYNNEI. The DNA for the CDR3 is TGTGCCAGCAGTGCGACCGGTACGGGGTATAATTCACCCCTCCACTTT. It specifies CASSATGTGYNSPLHF.